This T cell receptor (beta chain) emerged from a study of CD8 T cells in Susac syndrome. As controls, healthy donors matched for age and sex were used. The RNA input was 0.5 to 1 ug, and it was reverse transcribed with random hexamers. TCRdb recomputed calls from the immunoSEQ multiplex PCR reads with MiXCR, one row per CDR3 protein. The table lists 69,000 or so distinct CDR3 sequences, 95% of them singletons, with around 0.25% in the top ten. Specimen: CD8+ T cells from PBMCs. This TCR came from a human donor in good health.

CDR3 residues: CASRSWTGDYGYTF. For the CDR3, the DNA is TGTGCCAGCAGGTCCTGGACAGGGGACTATGGCTACACCTTC. This chain links TRBV12-3 or TRBV12-4 with TRBJ1-2; 9 nucleotides align to TRBD1. Trimming removed 6 bases from V and 3 bases from J; junction bases left unmatched: 5. This CDR3 region has 14 residues.